Sequencing of this TCR beta chain was carried out in a study of shared clonotypes between healthy human individuals. The donors, all of them Caucasian adults, lived in Nashville, Tennessee. The CD4+ fraction was divided into a CD45RA+ naive subset and a CD45RA-negative memory subset. Trimming removed 5 bases from V and 7 bases from J; junction bases left unmatched: 11. Germline assignment: CDR1 SGHRS and CDR2 YFSETQ. The CDR3 totals 15 residues. Over several immunoSEQ plates, each subset's genomic DNA was distributed in even portions. Sequencing was performed with immunoSEQ multiplex PCR; in TCRdb, only in-frame clones are kept and a portion is missing. The table has some 2.4 million clones, roughly 93% seen once.

Specimen: naive CD4+ T cells from PBMCs. As to subset: CD45RA+ positively selected. This rearrangement joins TRBV5-1 to TRBJ2-7; 11 nucleotides match TRBD2. This receptor was identified in a man aged 18-30 years in good health. Some clones in this sample may be carry-over from other donors' samples. The CDR3 loop is CASRQTTSGKGEQYF. As DNA, the CDR3 is TGCGCCAGCAGGCAGACGACTAGCGGGAAGGGGGAGCAGTACTTC. The variable domain in full, completed from reference TRBV5-1 and TRBJ2-7, reads KAGVTQTPRYLIKTRGQQVTLSCSPISGHRSVSWYQQTPGQGLQFLFEYFSETQRNKGNFPGRFSGRQFSNSRSEMNVSTLELGDSALYLCASRQTTSGKGEQYFGPGTRLTVT.